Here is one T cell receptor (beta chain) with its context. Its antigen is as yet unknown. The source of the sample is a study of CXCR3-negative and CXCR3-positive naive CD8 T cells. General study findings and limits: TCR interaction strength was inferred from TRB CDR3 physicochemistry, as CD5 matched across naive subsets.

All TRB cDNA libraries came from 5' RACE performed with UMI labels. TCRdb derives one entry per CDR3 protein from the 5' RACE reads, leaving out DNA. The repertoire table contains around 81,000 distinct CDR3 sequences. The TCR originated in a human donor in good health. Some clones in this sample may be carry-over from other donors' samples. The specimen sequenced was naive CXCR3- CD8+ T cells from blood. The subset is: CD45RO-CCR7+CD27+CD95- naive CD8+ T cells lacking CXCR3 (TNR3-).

CDR3 amino acids: CASSLYSAGVIYNEQFF. The chain couples TRBV11-2 to TRBJ2-1; TCRdb picks TRBD2, but there is no DNA to check that call. The germline V gene has CDR1 SGHAT and CDR2 FQNNGV. The CDR3 has 17 residues.